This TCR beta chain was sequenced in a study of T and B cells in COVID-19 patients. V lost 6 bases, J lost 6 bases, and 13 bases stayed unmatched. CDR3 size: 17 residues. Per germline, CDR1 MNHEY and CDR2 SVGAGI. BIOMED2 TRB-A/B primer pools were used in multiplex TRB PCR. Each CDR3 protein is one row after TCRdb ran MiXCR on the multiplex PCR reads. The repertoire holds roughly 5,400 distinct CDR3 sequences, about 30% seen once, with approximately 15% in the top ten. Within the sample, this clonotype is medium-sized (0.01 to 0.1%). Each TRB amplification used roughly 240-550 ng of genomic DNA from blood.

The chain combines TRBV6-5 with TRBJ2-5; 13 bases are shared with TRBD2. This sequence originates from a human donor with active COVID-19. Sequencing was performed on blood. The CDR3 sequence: CASRSGTSGISMKTQYF. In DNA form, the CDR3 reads TGTGCCAGCAGATCCGGGACTAGCGGGATTAGTATGAAGACCCAGTACTTC.